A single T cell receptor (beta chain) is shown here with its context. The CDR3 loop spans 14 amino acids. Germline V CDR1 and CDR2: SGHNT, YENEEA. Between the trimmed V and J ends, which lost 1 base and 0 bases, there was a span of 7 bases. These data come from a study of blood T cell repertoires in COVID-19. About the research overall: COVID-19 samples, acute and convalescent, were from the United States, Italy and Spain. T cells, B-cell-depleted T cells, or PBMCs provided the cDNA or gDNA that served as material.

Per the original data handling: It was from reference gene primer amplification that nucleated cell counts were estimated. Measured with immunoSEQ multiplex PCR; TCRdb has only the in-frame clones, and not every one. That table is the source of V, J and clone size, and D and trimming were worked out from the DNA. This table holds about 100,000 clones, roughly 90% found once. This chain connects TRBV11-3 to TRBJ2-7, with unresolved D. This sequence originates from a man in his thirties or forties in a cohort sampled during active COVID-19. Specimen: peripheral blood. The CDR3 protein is CASSLGGSSYEQYF. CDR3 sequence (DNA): TGTGCCAGCAGCTTAGGCGGCAGCTCCTACGAGCAGTACTTC. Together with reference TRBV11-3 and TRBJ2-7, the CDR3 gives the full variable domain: EAGVVQSPRYKIIEKKQPVAFWCNPISGHNTLYWYLQNLGQGPELLIRYENEEAVDDSQLPKDRFSAERLKGVDSTLKIQPAELGDSAVYLCASSLGGSSYEQYFGPGTRLTVT.